The entry that follows covers one T cell receptor beta chain sequence. Its antigen target is currently unknown. There are no base qualities to consult, and no much larger clone falls within one base. TCRbeta CDR3 regions were amplified from genomic DNA by means of the immunoSEQ Assay, a bias-controlled multiplex PCR. In the authors' own workflow: Nucleated cell counts per sample were estimated from amplification of reference gene primers within the assay. Sequence reads were collapsed and filtered to measure the absolute abundance of every unique TCRbeta CDR3 rearrangement. For each sample, productive Simpson clonality was calculated as the square root of Simpson's diversity index across productive rearrangements. TCRdb's version of the immuneACCESS table is confined to in-frame rearrangements and falls short of the full clone set. An unresolved V gene accounts for under half of the shortfall where checked; the remainder is of unknown origin. The V and J calls and clone size were taken over from that table, and D and trimming were inferred from the DNA. The sample table records about 76,000 clones; about four fifths of these occur just once. The ten largest clones add up to 15% to 19% of the sample.

The CDR3 covers 13 residues, taking in both the cysteine and the phenylalanine. Just the 39-base CDR3 DNA is kept, in frame starting at base 1. CDR1 SGHAT and CDR2 FQNNGV were looked up in the germline V gene. V drops 3 bases and J drops 4 bases, leaving 10 bases in between. This specimen belongs to a study of blood T cell repertoires in COVID-19 (dated by TCRdb to the early 2020s). With respect to the entire study: Samples covering the acute and convalescent phases of COVID-19 were provided by collaborators in the United States, Italy and Spain. The material from the prospective study consisted of cDNA or gDNA derived from T cells, B-cell-depleted T cells, or PBMCs. The dataset comprised deeply sampled blood TCRbeta repertoires from subjects exposed to, actively infected with, or recovered from COVID-19. A freely available public database, intended as a resource for researchers studying the immune response to SARS-CoV-2, is where the repertoires were released. The samples were drawn from the first 160 participants of the ongoing ImmuneRACE study and from over a thousand subjects provided by 6 global collaborators. Sample metadata almost always included a de-identified subject ID, COVID-19 status, age in years and sex. HLA class I and class II types, where available, came from metadata supplied by the sample provider rather than from assay-based typing. Points the paper makes about the study in general: How much clinical and demographic metadata was included differed by source and by participant, and the metadata was provided uncurated.

Collaborating institutions collected whole blood in K2EDTA tubes following their own protocols. For TCRbeta analysis, collaborators shipped samples as frozen whole blood, isolated PBMCs, or DNA extracted from either of those sample types. This clonotype originated in a human donor in a cohort sampled during active COVID-19. Sequences were obtained from peripheral blood. The rearranged chain carries TRBV11-2 and TRBJ2-7, with the D gene not confidently named. The nucleotides read TGTGCCAGCAGCTTTGTTCAGGTATACGAGCAGTACTTC. Its protein is CASSFVQVYEQYF.